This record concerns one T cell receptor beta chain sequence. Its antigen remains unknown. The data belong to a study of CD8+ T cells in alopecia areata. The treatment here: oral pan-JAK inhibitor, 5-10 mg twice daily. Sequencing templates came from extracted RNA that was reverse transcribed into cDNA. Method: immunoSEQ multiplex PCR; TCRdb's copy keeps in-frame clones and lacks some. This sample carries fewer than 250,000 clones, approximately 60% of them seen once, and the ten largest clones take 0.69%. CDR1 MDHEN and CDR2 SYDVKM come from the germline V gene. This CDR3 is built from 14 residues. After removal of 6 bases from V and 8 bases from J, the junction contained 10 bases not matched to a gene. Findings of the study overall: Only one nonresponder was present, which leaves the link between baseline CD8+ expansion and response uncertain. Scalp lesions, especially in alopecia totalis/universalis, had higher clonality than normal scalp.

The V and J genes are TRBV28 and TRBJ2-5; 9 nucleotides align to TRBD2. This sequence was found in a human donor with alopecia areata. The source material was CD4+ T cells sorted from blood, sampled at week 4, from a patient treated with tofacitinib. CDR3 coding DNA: TGTGCCAGCAGGCGGGAGGGCCGGAGAGGCACCCAGTACTTC. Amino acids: CASRREGRRGTQYF.